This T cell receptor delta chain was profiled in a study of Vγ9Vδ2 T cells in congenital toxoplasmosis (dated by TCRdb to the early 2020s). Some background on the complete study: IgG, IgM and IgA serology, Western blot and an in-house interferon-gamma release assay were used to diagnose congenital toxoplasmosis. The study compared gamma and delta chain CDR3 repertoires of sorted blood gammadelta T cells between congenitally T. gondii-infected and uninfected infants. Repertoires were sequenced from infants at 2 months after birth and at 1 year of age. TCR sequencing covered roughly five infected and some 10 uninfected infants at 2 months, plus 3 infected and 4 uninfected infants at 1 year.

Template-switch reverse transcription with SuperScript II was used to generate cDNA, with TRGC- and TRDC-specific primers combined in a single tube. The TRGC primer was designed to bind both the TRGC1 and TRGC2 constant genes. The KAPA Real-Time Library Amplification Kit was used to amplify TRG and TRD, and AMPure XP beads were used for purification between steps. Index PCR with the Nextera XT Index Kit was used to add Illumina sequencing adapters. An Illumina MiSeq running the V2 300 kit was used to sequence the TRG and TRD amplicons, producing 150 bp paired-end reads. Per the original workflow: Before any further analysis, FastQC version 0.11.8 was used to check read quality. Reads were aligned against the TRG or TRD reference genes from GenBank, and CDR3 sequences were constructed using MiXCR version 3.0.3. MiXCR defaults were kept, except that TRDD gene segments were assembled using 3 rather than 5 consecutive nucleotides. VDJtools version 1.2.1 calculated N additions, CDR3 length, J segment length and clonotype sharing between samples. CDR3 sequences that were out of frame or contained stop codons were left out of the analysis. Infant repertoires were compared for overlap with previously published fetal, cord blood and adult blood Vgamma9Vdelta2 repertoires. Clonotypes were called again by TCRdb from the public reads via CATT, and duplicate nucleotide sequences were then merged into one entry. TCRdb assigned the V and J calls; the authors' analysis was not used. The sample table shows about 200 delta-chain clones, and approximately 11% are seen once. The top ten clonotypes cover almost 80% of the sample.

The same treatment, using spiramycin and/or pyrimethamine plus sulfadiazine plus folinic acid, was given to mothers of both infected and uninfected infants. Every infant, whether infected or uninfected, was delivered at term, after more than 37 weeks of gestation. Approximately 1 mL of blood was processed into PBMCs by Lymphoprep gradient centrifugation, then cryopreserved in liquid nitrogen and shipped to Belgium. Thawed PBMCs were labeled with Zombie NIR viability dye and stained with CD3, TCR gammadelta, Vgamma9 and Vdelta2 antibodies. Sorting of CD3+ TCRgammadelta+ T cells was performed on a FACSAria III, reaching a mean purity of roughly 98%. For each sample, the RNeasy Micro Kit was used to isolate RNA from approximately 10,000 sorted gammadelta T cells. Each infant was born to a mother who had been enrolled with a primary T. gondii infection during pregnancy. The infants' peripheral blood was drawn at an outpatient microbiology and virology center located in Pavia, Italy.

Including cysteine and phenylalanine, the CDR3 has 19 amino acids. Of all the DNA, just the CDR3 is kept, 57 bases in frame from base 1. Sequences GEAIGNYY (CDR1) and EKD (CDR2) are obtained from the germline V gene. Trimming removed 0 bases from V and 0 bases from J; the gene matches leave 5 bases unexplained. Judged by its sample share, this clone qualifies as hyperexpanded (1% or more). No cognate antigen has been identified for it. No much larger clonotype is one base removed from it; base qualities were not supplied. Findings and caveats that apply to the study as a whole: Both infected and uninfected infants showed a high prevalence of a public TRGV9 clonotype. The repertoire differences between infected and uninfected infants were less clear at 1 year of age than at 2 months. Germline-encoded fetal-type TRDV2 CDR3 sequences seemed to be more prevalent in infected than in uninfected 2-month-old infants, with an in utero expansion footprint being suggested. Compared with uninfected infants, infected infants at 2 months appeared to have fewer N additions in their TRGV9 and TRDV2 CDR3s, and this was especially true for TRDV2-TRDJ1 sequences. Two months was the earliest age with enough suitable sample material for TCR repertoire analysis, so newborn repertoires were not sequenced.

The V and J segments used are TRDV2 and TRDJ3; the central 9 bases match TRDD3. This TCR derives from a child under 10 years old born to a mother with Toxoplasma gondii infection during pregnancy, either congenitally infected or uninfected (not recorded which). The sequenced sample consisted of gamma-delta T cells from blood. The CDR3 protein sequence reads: CACDTGGIQGSWDTRQMFF. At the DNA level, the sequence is TGTGCCTGTGACACCGGGGGGATACAGGGCTCCTGGGACACCCGACAGATGTTTTTC.